This is a list of T cell receptor beta chains from one sample in a study of response to subunit inactivated influenza vaccine. TCRdb re-called the RT-PCR reads through MiXCR, storing one row per CDR3 protein. This sample has 700,000 to 800,000 distinct CDR3 sequences, with roughly 18% found just once. The starting material was PBMCs from blood, obtained approximately 5 days after vaccination. The receptors were sampled from a man aged 45-65 years who received an inactivated influenza vaccine. CDR3s leave out the opening cysteine and the closing phenylalanine or tryptophan. Each record gives: V gene, CDR3 protein.

TRBV11-2	ASSLKPGQGVRVQETQY
TRBV12-3/TRBV12-4	ASAAGSYTGELF
TRBV21-1	ASSKKDTKPFRAQY
TRBV28	ASSSRWGQVNQPQH
TRBV15	ATSSALRGANTEAF
TRBV5-1	ASSPSGNQRMQY
TRBV29-1	SVEGQINYGYT
TRBV5-5	ASSSEDYFVAGVDEQF
TRBV6-5	ASSYPRTGADSYNEQF
TRBV14	ASSLPGGAGTQY
TRBV5-1	ASSVAGVGNEQF
TRBV27	ASSLQVLSTDTQY
TRBV6-2/TRBV6-3	ASKTDFGQVPYEHY
TRBV7-2	ASSPGLKDTQY
TRBV12-3/TRBV12-4	ASSGEYRSGRAIEQF
TRBV12-3/TRBV12-4	ASSLGTRVHEQY
TRBV20-1	SARTYYNEQF
TRBV20-1	SAEEAAWDWQY
TRBV5-1	ASSLEKNTEAF
TRBV6-5	ASSLLGDTDTQY
TRBV20-1	SARGLTSGTYNEQF